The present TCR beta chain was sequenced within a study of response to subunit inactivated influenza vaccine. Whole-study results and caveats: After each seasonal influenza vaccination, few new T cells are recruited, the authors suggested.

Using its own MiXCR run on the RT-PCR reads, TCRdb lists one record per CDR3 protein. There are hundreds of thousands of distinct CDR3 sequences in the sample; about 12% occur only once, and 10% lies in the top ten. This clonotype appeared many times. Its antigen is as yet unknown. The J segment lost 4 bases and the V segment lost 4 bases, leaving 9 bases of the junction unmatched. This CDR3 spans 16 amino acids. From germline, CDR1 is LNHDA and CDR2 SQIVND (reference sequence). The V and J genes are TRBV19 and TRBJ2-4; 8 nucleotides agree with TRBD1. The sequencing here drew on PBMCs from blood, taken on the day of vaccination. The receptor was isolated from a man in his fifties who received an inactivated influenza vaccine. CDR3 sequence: CASSKLYRDRKNIQYF. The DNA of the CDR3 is TGTGCCAGTAGTAAACTTTACCGGGACAGGAAAAACATTCAGTACTTC.